This entry features one TCR beta chain sequence. The data derive from a study of cytomegalovirus exposure and HLA in healthy donors. TCRdb keeps only in-frame clones here, not all; method: immunoSEQ multiplex PCR. The repertoire holds some 130,000 clones, with around four fifths as singletons. The CDR3 length is 18 residues. Germline CDR1 and CDR2: MGHRA and YSYEKL. V was pared by 0 bases and J by 0 bases, with 15 bases between. The clonotype originates from a woman aged 25 to 39 in good health and CMV-seronegative. The material sequenced was PBMCs. The genes are TRBV4-1 and TRBJ1-5; perhaps TRBD1 as D (6 bases). Here the CDR3 DNA reads TGCGCCAGCAGCCAAGAAGGAGCGGGGGGCAATAGCAATCAGCCCCAGCATTTT. Translating it yields CASSQEGAGGNSNQPQHF.